The source of this T cell receptor beta chain is a study of T cell responses to AZD1222 COVID-19 vaccine. Here immunoSEQ multiplex PCR was the method, and the copy in TCRdb shows in-frame clones only, minus some. The sample holds about 98,000 clones, roughly 86% seen once. The CDR3 length is 13 residues. The germline gives CDR1 LGHDT, CDR2 YNNKEL (reference sequence). With 4 bases removed from V and 5 bases from J, the gap between germline ends came to 11 bases. The origin of this receptor is an adult in good health. V is TRBV3-1 (or the pseudogene TRBV3-2) and J is TRBJ1-1, with D possibly TRBD1 on 5 matching bases. The specimen was peripheral blood, collected on day 0 of AZD1222 vaccination. CDR3 coding DNA: TGTGCCAGCAGCCCTGAGGGGCAGACTGAAGCTTTCTTT. Translation gives CASSPEGQTEAFF.